This T cell receptor (beta chain) was obtained from a study of cytotoxic CD8 clonotypes in ibrutinib-treated CLL. Whole-study results and caveats: Sustained-remission and progressing patients had unequal sampling times. Public clonotypes, rarely seen, contracted or held steady on treatment.

About this clone: Its specificity is unknown.

CDR3 length: 14 amino acids. With 0 bases removed from V and 4 bases from J, the gap between germline ends came to 9 bases. Germline assignment: CDR1 SGDLS and CDR2 YYNGEE. Profiling relied on immunoSEQ multiplex PCR, and the TCRdb table lists in-frame clones only, not all of them. The profile shows 150,000 or so clones, 81% of them singletons. The source is a human donor with chronic lymphocytic leukemia. This material consisted of PBMCs, taken after 12 months of ibrutinib treatment. The rearrangement uses TRBV9 and TRBJ2-3; no reliable D call. CDR3 loop: CASSVEGRADTQYF. CDR3 in DNA: TGTGCCAGCAGCGTAGAAGGTAGGGCAGATACGCAGTATTTT.